This is a list of T cell receptor beta chains from one sample in a study of cytomegalovirus exposure and HLA in healthy donors. The table came from immunoSEQ multiplex PCR; TCRdb's copy has only in-frame clones and leaves some out. The data show about 160,000 clones, more than 75% seen once. The sequenced sample was PBMCs. The receptors originated from a man between 18 and 29 years old in good health and CMV-seropositive. Each CDR3 is given with its conserved first and last residue. Fields, in order: D gene, J gene, clone size, V gene, CDR3 protein, CDR3 DNA. The D gene is left open where the match is weak. Rows give clone size only sometimes, using once, few, many, or a class for an expanded clone.

TRBD2,TRBJ2-3,NA,TRBV19,CASSIGRGLLDTQYF,TGTGCCAGTAGTATCGGGAGGGGTCTTTTAGATACGCAGTATTTT
NA,TRBJ2-7,NA,TRBV18,CASSGGAGYEQYF,TGTGCCAGCTCAGGCGGGGCGGGCTACGAGCAGTACTTC
NA,TRBJ1-2,NA,TRBV5-1,CASQGVYGYTF,TGCGCCAGCCAAGGAGTCTATGGCTACACCTTC
TRBD2,TRBJ2-7,NA,TRBV27,CASSFFRTSYEQYF,TGTGCCAGCAGTTTTTTCCGGACTAGCTACGAGCAGTACTTC
NA,TRBJ2-3,NA,TRBV6-6,CASSIPDQGTDTQYF,TGTGCCAGCAGCATTCCCGATCAGGGCACAGATACGCAGTATTTT
TRBD1,TRBJ1-6,NA,TRBV12-5,CASAQQGDNSPLHF,TGTGCTAGTGCCCAACAGGGGGATAATTCACCCCTCCACTTT
TRBD1,TRBJ2-7,NA,TRBV27,CASRVAGGYEQYF,TGTGCCAGCAGGGTGGCAGGGGGCTACGAGCAGTACTTC
NA,TRBJ2-2,NA,TRBV5-1,CASSLGRAVTGELFF,TGCGCCAGCAGCTTGGGGAGGGCGGTCACCGGGGAGCTGTTTTTT
NA,TRBJ2-2,NA,TRBV6-6,CASSKGVTGELFF,TGTGCCAGCAGTAAAGGGGTAACCGGGGAGCTGTTTTTT
NA,TRBJ1-2,NA,TRBV18,CASSPPAGHDVYGYTF,TGTGCCAGCTCACCACCGGCGGGGCATGATGTCTATGGCTACACCTTC
NA,TRBJ2-1,NA,TRBV5-1,CASSLQGAQPYNEQFF,TGCGCCAGCAGCCTCCAAGGGGCCCAGCCCTACAATGAGCAGTTCTTC
NA,TRBJ2-3,NA,TRBV6-4,CASSPGLGGSTDTQYF,TGTGCCAGCAGCCCAGGGCTGGGGGGAAGCACAGATACGCAGTATTTT
NA,TRBJ2-2,NA,TRBV30,CAWSETRRAGELFF,TGTGCCTGGAGTGAAACACGCAGGGCCGGGGAGCTGTTTTTT
TRBD1,TRBJ1-2,NA,TRBV6-5,CASRLTGYGYTF,TGTGCCAGCAGATTGACAGGGTATGGCTACACCTTC
TRBD1,TRBJ1-2,NA,TRBV19,CASRQIAGTGDYYGYTF,TGTGCCAGTAGGCAGATCGCCGGGACAGGGGACTACTATGGCTACACCTTC
TRBD1,TRBJ1-2,NA,TRBV5-1,CASSLDSIRDRGYYGYTF,TGCGCCAGCAGCTTGGATTCAATCCGGGACAGGGGGTACTATGGCTACACCTTC
TRBD1,TRBJ1-2,NA,TRBV19,CASSSQDRENYGYTF,TGTGCCAGTAGTTCACAGGACAGGGAGAACTATGGCTACACCTTC
NA,TRBJ1-1,NA,TRBV13,CASSLGAVLTEAFF,TGTGCCAGCAGCTTGGGGGCCGTTTTAACTGAAGCTTTCTTT
NA,TRBJ1-5,NA,TRBV19,CASSWGGMGQPQHF,TGTGCCAGTAGTTGGGGGGGCATGGGCCAGCCCCAGCATTTT
NA,TRBJ1-2,NA,TRBV6-5,CASSYRGYGYTF,TGTGCCAGCAGTTACCGAGGTTATGGCTACACCTTC
TRBD1,TRBJ1-5,NA,TRBV2,CASSGQTGTNQPQHF,TGTGCCAGCAGCGGCCAGACAGGGACCAATCAGCCCCAGCATTTT
TRBD1,TRBJ1-6,NA,TRBV7-9,CASRQPGQNSPLHF,TGTGCCAGCAGACAACCGGGACAGAATTCACCCCTCCACTTT
NA,TRBJ1-1,few,TRBV28,CAIGRGDTEAFF,TGTGCCATCGGGAGGGGAGACACTGAAGCTTTCTTT
NA,TRBJ2-5,NA,TRBV7-3,CASSPSLQETQYF,TGTGCCAGCAGCCCGTCACTACAAGAGACCCAGTACTTC
TRBD2,TRBJ2-1,once,TRBV5-4,CASAVRGREVVSYNEQFF,TGTGCCAGCGCGGTAAGAGGGCGGGAGGTAGTTTCCTACAATGAGCAGTTCTTC
NA,TRBJ2-7,NA,TRBV2,CASSEYLAPNYEQYF,TGTGCCAGCAGTGAATATCTAGCGCCTAACTACGAGCAGTACTTC
NA,TRBJ2-3,NA,TRBV6-4,CASSDSPLPDTQYF,TGTGCCAGCAGTGACAGCCCACTCCCAGATACGCAGTATTTT
TRBD1,TRBJ1-2,few,TRBV7-9,CASSHGTENHYGYTF,TGTGCCAGCAGCCATGGGACAGAGAACCACTATGGCTACACCTTC
NA,TRBJ1-2,once,TRBV19,CASSIAQANYGYTF,TGTGCCAGTAGTATCGCTCAGGCAAACTATGGCTACACCTTC
NA,TRBJ1-1,NA,TRBV7-8,CASRHPGNMNTEAFF,TGTGCCAGCAGACATCCCGGGAACATGAACACTGAAGCTTTCTTT
TRBD1,TRBJ1-1,NA,TRBV6-5,CASGQGPEAFF,TGTGCCAGCGGACAGGGCCCTGAAGCTTTCTTT
TRBD1,TRBJ2-7,NA,TRBV5-1,CASSLDFRQGKNEQYF,TGCGCCAGCAGCTTGGATTTTCGACAGGGGAAAAACGAGCAGTACTTC
NA,TRBJ1-1,NA,TRBV15,CATTREGGHTEAFF,TGTGCCACCACCCGGGAGGGGGGGCACACTGAAGCTTTCTTT
TRBD1,TRBJ2-5,NA,TRBV2,CASSKDRSQETQYF,TGTGCCAGCAGTAAGGACAGGTCCCAAGAGACCCAGTACTTC
NA,TRBJ1-5,NA,TRBV2,CASSSQGLSQPQHF,TGTGCCAGCAGTAGCCAGGGGCTTAGCCAGCCCCAGCATTTT
TRBD1,TRBJ1-1,NA,TRBV7-8,CASASTRDRRNTEAFF,TGTGCCAGCGCCTCAACTAGGGACAGGCGGAACACTGAAGCTTTCTTT
TRBD1,TRBJ1-5,once,TRBV10-3,CAISELGTGSNQPQHF,TGTGCCATCAGTGAACTCGGGACAGGTAGCAATCAGCCCCAGCATTTT